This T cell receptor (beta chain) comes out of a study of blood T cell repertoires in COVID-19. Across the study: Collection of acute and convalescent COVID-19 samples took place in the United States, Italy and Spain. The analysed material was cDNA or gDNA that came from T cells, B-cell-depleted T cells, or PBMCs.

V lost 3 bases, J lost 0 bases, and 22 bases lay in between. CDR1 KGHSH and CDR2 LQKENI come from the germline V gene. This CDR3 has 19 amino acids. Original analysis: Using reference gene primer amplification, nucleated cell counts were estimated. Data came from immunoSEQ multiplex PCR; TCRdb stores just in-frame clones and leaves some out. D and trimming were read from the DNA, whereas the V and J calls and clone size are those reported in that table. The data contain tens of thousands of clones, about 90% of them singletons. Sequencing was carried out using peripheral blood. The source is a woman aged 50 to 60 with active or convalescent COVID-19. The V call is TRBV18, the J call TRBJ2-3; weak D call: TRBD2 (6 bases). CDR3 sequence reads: CASSPSGGVPLLSTDTQYF. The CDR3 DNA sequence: TGTGCCAGCTCACCGTCTGGCGGGGTGCCTCTTCTAAGCACAGATACGCAGTATTTT.